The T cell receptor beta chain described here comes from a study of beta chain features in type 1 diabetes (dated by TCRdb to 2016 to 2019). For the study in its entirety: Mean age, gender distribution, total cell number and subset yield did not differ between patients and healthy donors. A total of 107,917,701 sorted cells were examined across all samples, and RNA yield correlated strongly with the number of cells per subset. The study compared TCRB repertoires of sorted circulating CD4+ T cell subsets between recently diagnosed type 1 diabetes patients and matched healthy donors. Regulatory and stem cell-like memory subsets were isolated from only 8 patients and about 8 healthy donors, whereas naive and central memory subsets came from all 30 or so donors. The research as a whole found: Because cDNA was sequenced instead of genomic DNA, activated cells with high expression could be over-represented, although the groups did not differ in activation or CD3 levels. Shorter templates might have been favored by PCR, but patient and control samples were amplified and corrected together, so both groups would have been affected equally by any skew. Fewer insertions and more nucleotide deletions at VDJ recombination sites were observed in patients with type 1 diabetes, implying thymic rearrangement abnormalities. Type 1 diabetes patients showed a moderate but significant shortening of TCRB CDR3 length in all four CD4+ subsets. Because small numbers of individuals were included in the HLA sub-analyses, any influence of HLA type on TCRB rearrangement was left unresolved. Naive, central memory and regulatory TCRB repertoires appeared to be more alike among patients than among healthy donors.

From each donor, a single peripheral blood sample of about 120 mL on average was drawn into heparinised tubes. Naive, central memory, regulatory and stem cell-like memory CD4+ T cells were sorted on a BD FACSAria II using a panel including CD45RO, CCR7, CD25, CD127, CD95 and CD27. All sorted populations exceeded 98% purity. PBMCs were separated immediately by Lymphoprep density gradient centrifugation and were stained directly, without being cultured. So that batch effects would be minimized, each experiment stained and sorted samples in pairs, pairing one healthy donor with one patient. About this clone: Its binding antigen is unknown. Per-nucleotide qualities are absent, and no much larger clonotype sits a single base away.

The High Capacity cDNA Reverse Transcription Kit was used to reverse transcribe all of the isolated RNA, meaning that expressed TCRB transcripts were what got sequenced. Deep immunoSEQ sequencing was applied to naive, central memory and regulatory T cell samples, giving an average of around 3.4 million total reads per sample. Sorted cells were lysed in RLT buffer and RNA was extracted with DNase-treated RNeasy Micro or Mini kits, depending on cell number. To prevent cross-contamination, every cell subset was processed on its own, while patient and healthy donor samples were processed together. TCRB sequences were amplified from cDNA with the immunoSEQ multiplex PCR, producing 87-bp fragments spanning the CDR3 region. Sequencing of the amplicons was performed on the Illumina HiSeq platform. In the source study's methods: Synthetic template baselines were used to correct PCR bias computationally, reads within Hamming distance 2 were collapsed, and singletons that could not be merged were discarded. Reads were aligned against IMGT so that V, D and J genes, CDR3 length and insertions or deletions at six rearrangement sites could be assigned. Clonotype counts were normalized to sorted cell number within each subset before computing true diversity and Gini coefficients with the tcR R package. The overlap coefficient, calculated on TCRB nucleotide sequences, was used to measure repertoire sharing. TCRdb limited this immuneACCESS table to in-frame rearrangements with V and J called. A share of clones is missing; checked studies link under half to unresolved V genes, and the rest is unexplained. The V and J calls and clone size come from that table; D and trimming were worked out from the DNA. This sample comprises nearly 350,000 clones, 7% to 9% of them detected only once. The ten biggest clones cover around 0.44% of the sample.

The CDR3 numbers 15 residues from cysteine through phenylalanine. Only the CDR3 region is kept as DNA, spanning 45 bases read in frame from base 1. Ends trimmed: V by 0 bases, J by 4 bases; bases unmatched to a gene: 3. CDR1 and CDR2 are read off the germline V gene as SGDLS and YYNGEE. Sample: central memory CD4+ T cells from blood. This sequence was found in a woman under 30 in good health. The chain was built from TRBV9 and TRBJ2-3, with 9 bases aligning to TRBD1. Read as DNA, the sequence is TGTGCCAGCAGCGTAGGACAGGGGGTATCAGATACGCAGTATTTT. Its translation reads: CASSVGQGVSDTQYF.